This T cell receptor (beta chain) is drawn from a study of OX40 agonist ivuxolimab in advanced cancers. On the study more broadly: Ivuxolimab, which is an agonistic anti-OX40 (CD134) antibody, was administered to the patients.

Regarding the study as a whole: Both blood CD4+ and CD8+ T cells showed clonal growth by week 6 at 0.1 to 3.0 mg/kg.

As regards this clone: What it binds is not known.

Profiling relied on immunoSEQ multiplex PCR, and the TCRdb table lists in-frame clones only, not all of them. The sample consists of approximately 60,000 clones, about 90% of them appearing once. V lost 0 bases to trimming and J lost 1 base, with 10 bases between them. The length of the CDR3 is 15 residues. Germline V CDR1 and CDR2: SGHRS, YFSETQ. This rearrangement joins TRBV5-1 to TRBJ1-1; D call uncertain. The receptor comes from an adult with an advanced solid tumor such as melanoma, head and neck, liver or kidney cancer. The sequences come from CD4+ or CD8+ T cells sorted from blood, collected in a trial of the OX40 agonist ivuxolimab. The CDR3 spells CASSLGPSSNTEAFF. CDR3 coding DNA: TGCGCCAGCAGCTTGGGGCCGTCATCGAACACTGAAGCTTTCTTT.